These 31 T cell receptor beta chains originate from one sample sequenced in a study of T-cell memory formation after mild COVID-19 (dated by TCRdb to about 2021). The library was prepared using 5' RACE. Instrument on record: Illumina NovaSeq 6000. The public reads were quality trimmed at Q25 with fastp and then assembled into clones with MiXCR by TCRdb, keeping productive beta chains. Merged by CDR3 protein, the rows form single entries marked with the most common genes and DNA. The sample includes around 530,000 distinct CDR3 sequences, with less than 25% observed a single time. The top ten hold approximately 8.4% of the sample. The sample was PBMCs or a T cell subset sorted from them (not recorded which). All receptors derive from an adult woman who had mild COVID-19 (a few samples of this study predate the infection). The sample titles of this study are shuffled in the database, so cell type and time point are left out; the donor was told from shared clones.

In its sample, this clonotype was seen a few times. The chain joins TRBV30 to TRBJ1-2, with unresolved D. The CDR3 has 13 amino acids. Germline lookup yields CDR1 GTSNPN and CDR2 SVGIG (reference sequence). Between the trimmed V and J ends, which lost 0 bases and 1 base, there was a span of 6 bases. CDR3 sequence reads: CAWSVALNYGYTF. For the CDR3, the DNA is TGTGCCTGGAGTGTAGCGCTTAACTATGGCTACACCTTC. Full variable domain (missing parts from reference TRBV30 and TRBJ1-2): SQTIHQWPATLVQPVGSPLSLECTVEGTSNPNLYWYRQAAGRGLQLLFYSVGIGQISSEVPQNLSASRPQDRQFILSSKKLLLSDSGFYLCAWSVALNYGYTFGSGTRLTVV.

This clonotype was counted between two and nine times. This chain joins TRBV5-3 and TRBJ1-2; a weak D match, TRBD1 (6 bases). TRBV5-3 has ORF status, its function being uncertain. The CDR3 covers 17 residues. V lost 0 bases and J 8 bases, leaving 23 bases between the germline ends. CDR3: CARSLGPQGTQDRGYTF. CDR3 DNA sequence: TGTGCCAGAAGCTTGGGGCCACAGGGCACCCAGGATCGAGGCTACACCTTC.

In DNA, the CDR3 is TGTGCCAGCAGCTGGGGACAGGGACGCACAGATACGCAGTATTTT. Translation gives CASSWGQGRTDTQYF. The rearrangement joins TRBV5-4 to TRBJ2-3, with TRBD1 matching 9 bases. The CDR3 has 15 residues. J gave up 1 base and V 3 bases, and 3 bases lay outside the gene matches. CDR1 and CDR2 from the germline V gene are SGHNT and YYREEE (reference sequence).

This chain's CDR3 is CASGTGGLAGAGELFF. DNA of the CDR3: TGTGCCAGCGGAACAGGGGGACTAGCGGGAGCCGGGGAGCTGTTTTTT. V usage is TRBV25-1 and J usage is TRBJ2-2; 14 nucleotides agree with TRBD2. From germline, CDR1 is MGHDK and CDR2 SYGVNS. J lost 6 bases, V lost 8 bases, and 8 bases had no gene match. This CDR3 contains 16 residues.

This chain links TRBV2 with TRBJ2-2, with a possible D match to TRBD1 (5 bases). V lost 6 bases and J lost 2, with 10 bases in between. CDR3 length equals 14 residues. Germline lookup yields CDR1 SNHLY and CDR2 FYNNEI. The DNA for the CDR3 is TGTGCCAGCAGGTCAGACAGCAACACCGGGGAGCTGTTTTTT. It translates to CASRSDSNTGELFF.

The chain couples TRBV10-3 to TRBJ2-2; D is possibly TRBD1 (6 bases). V lost 0 bases and J 5 bases, leaving 16 bases between the germline ends. Germline assignment: CDR1 ENHRY and CDR2 SYGVKD. CDR3 length equals 17 residues. CDR3 loop: CAISESPPGARTGELFF. CDR3 DNA: TGTGCCATCAGTGAGTCCCCTCCAGGGGCTCGGACCGGGGAGCTGTTTTTT.

This clonotype was detected only a few times. The genes are TRBV20-1 and TRBJ1-1; 9 nucleotides line up with TRBD1. Germline V gene sequence: CDR1 DFQATT, CDR2 SNEGSKA (reference sequence). J lost 2 bases, V lost 7 bases, and 2 bases had no gene match. This CDR3 is 12 amino acids long. CDR3 sequence: CSGGQGNTEAFF. The CDR3 DNA reads as TGCAGTGGGGGACAGGGAAACACTGAAGCTTTCTTT.

DNA for the CDR3: TGTGCCAGCAGTACGACAGGGGGTCAGCCCCAGCATTTT. This translates into CASSTTGGQPQHF. The V call is TRBV12-3 or TRBV12-4, the J call TRBJ1-5; TRBD1 agrees at 9 bases. V lost 5 bases and J lost 6; bases outside the gene matches: 2. The CDR3 is made up of 13 amino acids.

The chain recombines TRBV5-6 with TRBJ2-2; possibly TRBD1 for D (5 bases). CDR3 length: 14 residues. Germline loops: CDR1 SGHDT, CDR2 YYEEEE. The V end lost 7 bases, the J end lost 2 bases, and 12 bases lay between the germline ends. CDR3 nucleotides: TGTGCCAGCGACAGACAGTTAAACACCGGGGAGCTGTTTTTT. It is translated as CASDRQLNTGELFF. Full variable domain (rest looked up from reference TRBV5-6 and TRBJ2-2): DAGVTQSPTHLIKTRGQQVTLRCSPKSGHDTVSWYQQALGQGPQFIFQYYEEEERQRGNFPDRFSGHQFPNYSSELNVNALLLGDSALYLCASDRQLNTGELFFGEGSRLTVL.

This clonotype was found a few times. V is TRBV9 and J is TRBJ2-3, with 8 bases identical to TRBD2. Trimming took 0 bases from V and 4 from J; bases not matched to a gene: 7. This CDR3 comprises 16 residues. Germline assignment: CDR1 SGDLS and CDR2 YYNGEE. The CDR3: CASSVGGLAGADTQYF. CDR3 sequence (DNA): TGTGCCAGCAGCGTAGGAGGACTAGCCGGCGCAGATACGCAGTATTTT.

The V gene is TRBV5-1, the J gene TRBJ2-3; TRBD2 matches at 9 bases. Germline V gives CDR1 SGHRS, CDR2 YFSETQ. The CDR3 contains 16 residues. J gave up 0 bases and V 4 bases, and 6 bases lay outside the gene matches. The CDR3 is CASSLPSGASTDTQYF. CDR3 coding DNA: TGCGCCAGCAGCCTCCCTAGCGGGGCGAGCACAGATACGCAGTATTTT.

This chain connects TRBV2 to TRBJ1-5; D is perhaps TRBD1 (6 bases). The ends were cut back, 4 bases at V and 0 bases at J, with 16 bases in the middle. Germline assignment: CDR1 SNHLY and CDR2 FYNNEI. CDR3 length: 17 residues. CDR3 protein: CASSGGTRVYSNQPQHF. DNA of the CDR3: TGTGCCAGCAGTGGCGGGACAAGGGTTTATAGCAATCAGCCCCAGCATTTT.

This clonotype was detected only a few times. This chain joins TRBV7-3 and TRBJ2-5; 8 nucleotides align to TRBD2. The CDR3 loop spans 15 amino acids. The germline V gene encodes CDR1 SGHTA and CDR2 FQGTGA. The ends lost 0 bases at V and 5 bases at J; junction bases unmatched: 5. CDR3 in DNA: TGTGCCAGCAGCTTAACTAGCGGGATGGGGGAGACCCAGTACTTC. Its protein is CASSLTSGMGETQYF.

In its sample, this clonotype was seen a few times. The V call is TRBV7-9, the J call TRBJ1-1; perhaps TRBD1 as D (5 bases). Germline V gene data show CDR1 as SEHNR and CDR2 as FQNEAQ (reference sequence). Trimming cost V 3 bases and J 1 base, with 12 bases left between them. This CDR3 comprises 15 residues. CDR3 loop: CASSFFGAENTEAFF. The CDR3 DNA is TGTGCCAGCAGCTTTTTCGGGGCCGAGAACACTGAAGCTTTCTTT. Full variable domain (outside the CDR3, taken from reference TRBV7-9 and TRBJ1-1): DTGVSQNPRHKITKRGQNVTFRCDPISEHNRLYWYRQTLGQGPEFLTYFQNEAQLEKSRLLSDRFSAERPKGSFSTLEIQRTEQGDSAMYLCASSFFGAENTEAFFGQGTRLTVV.

The gene calls are TRBV29-1 and TRBJ1-1; D might be TRBD1 (6 bases). Germline CDR1 is SQVTM and CDR2 is ANQGSEA. This CDR3 has 11 residues. The CDR3 DNA reads TGCATCGTGGGGGGGCGGACTGAAGCTTTCTTT. Translated: CIVGGRTEAFF.

V usage is TRBV24-1 and J usage is TRBJ1-5; perhaps TRBD1 as D (6 bases). V gave up 4 bases and J gave up 1 base, with 13 bases separating them. In germline, CDR1 is KGHDR, CDR2 SFDVKD. The CDR3 is made up of 16 amino acids. CDR3 nucleotides: TGTGCCACCAGTGAGTCCGGGCAGGGGAGCAATCAGCCCCAGCATTTT. Protein: CATSESGQGSNQPQHF.

This clonotype has at least ten counts. The chain has TRBV5-1 and TRBJ2-3; 7 nucleotides align to TRBD1. The CDR3 is 14 amino acids. V lost 4 bases and J lost 2; bases outside the gene matches: 4. Germline CDR1 SGHRS, CDR2 YFSETQ. The CDR3 sequence is CASSQGQHTDTQYF. CDR3 in DNA: TGCGCCAGCAGCCAGGGACAGCACACAGATACGCAGTATTTT.

This clonotype has more than one count but fewer than ten. The chain carries TRBV24-1 and TRBJ1-5; D is unresolved. The CDR3 is 15 amino acids. The germline V gene has CDR1 KGHDR and CDR2 SFDVKD. The germline V and J ends were trimmed by 3 bases and 0 bases, with 8 bases remaining between them. CDR3 protein: CATSDARDSNQPQHF. The DNA for the CDR3 is TGTGCCACCAGTGATGCTCGGGATAGCAATCAGCCCCAGCATTTT.

DNA for the CDR3: TGTGCCAGCAGTGACGGCGGGAGCGTCGGCGAGCAGTACTTC. The encoded protein is CASSDGGSVGEQYF. The chain employs TRBV6-1 and TRBJ2-7; 7 nucleotides match TRBD2. There are 14 residues in the CDR3. V was pared by 3 bases and J by 6 bases, with 8 bases of the junction left unmatched. Germline V gene sequence: CDR1 MNHNS, CDR2 SASEGT.

Only a few counts were recorded for this clonotype. The J gene is TRBJ2-3, the V gene TRBV5-5; D remains ambiguous. Germline V gives CDR1 SGHKS, CDR2 YYEKEE (reference sequence). This CDR3 contains 14 residues. The germline V and J ends were trimmed by 4 bases and 2 bases, with 11 bases remaining between them. CDR3 loop: CASSLTRYTDTQYF. The CDR3 DNA reads as TGTGCCAGCAGCCTAACACGATACACAGATACGCAGTATTTT.

This clonotype was picked up a small number of times. The chain links TRBV7-6 to TRBJ2-2; D is possibly TRBD1 or TRBD2 (5 bases each). The germline V gene has CDR1 SGHVS and CDR2 FNYEAQ. This CDR3 has 18 amino acids. The germline V and J ends were trimmed by 1 base and 2 bases, with 17 bases remaining between them. CDR3: CASSLGGTRGPNTGELFF. DNA for the CDR3: TGTGCCAGCAGCTTAGGGGGGACGCGAGGCCCTAACACCGGGGAGCTGTTTTTT.

This clonotype has just a few counts. The chain combines TRBV10-3 with TRBJ2-7, with D uncertain. V lost 2 bases and J lost 3, with 8 bases in between. CDR3 length equals 13 residues. CDR1 ENHRY and CDR2 SYGVKD come from the germline V gene. The CDR3 coding sequence is TGTGCCATCAGTGAGAGGCAGGACTACGAGCAGTACTTC. It specifies CAISERQDYEQYF.

J is TRBJ2-3 and V is TRBV24-1; D not certain. Germline CDR1 is KGHDR and CDR2 is SFDVKD. V was clipped by 9 bases and J by 0 bases, with 15 bases between them. The CDR3 loop spans 15 amino acids. As DNA, the CDR3 is TGTGCCACCCGGACCGGCACTTCTAGCACAGATACGCAGTATTTT. This sequence encodes CATRTGTSSTDTQYF.

The rearrangement uses TRBV6-1 and TRBJ2-2; TRBD2 matches at 8 bases. Germline V gene data show CDR1 as MNHNS and CDR2 as SASEGT. Trimming cost V 5 bases and J 6 bases; bases outside gene matches: 17. The CDR3 is made up of 18 amino acids. The CDR3 here is CASSIVSLAGGKAGELFF. CDR3 nucleotide sequence: TGTGCCAGCAGTATAGTCTCTCTGGCGGGGGGCAAGGCCGGGGAGCTGTTTTTT.

The genes are TRBV24-1 and TRBJ2-1; D might be TRBD2 (5 bases). The V gene's germline CDR1 is KGHDR and CDR2 SFDVKD. The CDR3 is 16 residues long. The V end was cut by 1 base, the J end by 8 bases, with 17 bases between. The CDR3 nucleotides read TGTGCCACCAGTGATTTCTCCACTAGGGCCGCGGATGAGCAGTTCTTC. As protein: CATSDFSTRAADEQFF.

This clonotype was seen a handful of times. This chain links TRBV7-3 with TRBJ2-3; TRBD2 matches at 12 bases. CDR1 is SGHTA, CDR2 FQGTGA, per germline. Trimming cost V 5 bases and J 2 bases; bases outside gene matches: 5. This CDR3 spans 16 amino acids. CDR3 loop: CASSPLAGGPTDTQYF. CDR3 nucleotides: TGTGCCAGCAGCCCCCTAGCGGGAGGGCCCACAGATACGCAGTATTTT. The whole variable domain, filled in from reference TRBV7-3 and TRBJ2-3, reads GAGVSQTPSNKVTEKGKYVELRCDPISGHTALYWYRQSLGQGPEFLIYFQGTGAADDSGLPNDRFFAVRPEGSVSTLKIQRTERGDSAVYLCASSPLAGGPTDTQYFGPGTRLTVL.

The chain has TRBV7-2 and TRBJ1-2, with D tentatively TRBD1 (6 bases). Deletions cut 3 bases from V and 8 bases from J, with 19 bases between. The CDR3 totals 15 residues. Looked up from germline, CDR1 is SGHTA and CDR2 is FQGNSA. Written as DNA, the CDR3 is TGTGCCAGCAGCTTGTCTCCAGGGTTCGGGGGCGGCTACACCTTC. Amino acid sequence: CASSLSPGFGGGYTF. The full variable domain, in which reference TRBV7-2 and TRBJ1-2 provide the parts outside the CDR3, is GAGVSQSPSNKVTEKGKDVELRCDPISGHTALYWYRQSLGQGLEFLIYFQGNSAPDKSGLPSDRFSAERTGGSVSTLTIQRTQQEDSAVYLCASSLSPGFGGGYTFGSGTRLTVV.

This chain joins TRBV3-1 and TRBJ2-1; TRBD2 agrees at 8 bases. With 4 bases clipped from V and 9 bases from J, the junction kept 8 bases outside the gene matches. The CDR3 is 14 amino acids. Germline V gene lookup returns CDR1 LGHDT and CDR2 YNNKEL (reference sequence). Written as DNA, the CDR3 is TGTGCCAGCAGCCCGATAGCGGGGTCCCCTGAGCAGTTCTTC. It yields the protein CASSPIAGSPEQFF.

V is TRBV7-8 and J is TRBJ1-4, with 11 nucleotides matching TRBD1. CDR1 and CDR2 (germline): SGHVS, FQNEAQ. This CDR3 is 15 amino acids long. The V segment lost 2 bases and the J segment 7 bases; nucleotides outside the gene matches: 3. The CDR3, as DNA: TGTGCCAGCAGCTTATACGGGACAGGGGGTGAAAAACTGTTTTTT. As protein: CASSLYGTGGEKLFF.

The rearrangement uses TRBV6-6 and TRBJ1-2; 8 positions match TRBD1. After removal of 4 bases from V and 9 bases from J, the junction contained 10 bases not matched to a gene. This CDR3 has 14 amino acids. The V gene's germline CDR1 is MNHNY and CDR2 SVGAGI (reference sequence). The CDR3 DNA reads as TGTGCCAGCAGTTTATCAGGACAGGGCCAGAGCTACACCTTC. Translating it yields CASSLSGQGQSYTF.

This sequence joins TRBV25-1 and TRBJ2-5; 7 nucleotides line up with TRBD1. With V trimmed by 6 bases and J by 2 bases, 6 bases remained unmatched. Germline V gives CDR1 MGHDK, CDR2 SYGVNS. The CDR3 covers 14 residues. DNA of the CDR3: TGTGCCAGCAGCCAACCAGGGGGTCAAGAGACCCAGTACTTC. Its protein product is CASSQPGGQETQYF.